This entry features one TCR beta chain sequence. The CDR3 is 15 residues long. Germline V lookup: CDR1 ENHRY, CDR2 SYGVKD. These data come from a study of T cells expressing NK-cell markers. TCRdb reanalyzed the 5' RACE reads, giving one entry per CDR3 protein sequence and no DNA. The clone table shows about 260,000 distinct CDR3 sequences, with the ten largest holding 4% to 5%. The sequenced material came from blood T cells: a sorted CD56 or NKG2C T cell subset, CD4+ or CD8+ T cells, or bulk PBMC T cells (not recorded which). The rearrangement uses TRBV10-3 and TRBJ2-3. The receptor's source is a woman aged 18-70 years in good health. The CDR3 sequence: CAISAGRTSGDTQYF.